These 9 T cell receptor beta chains were sequenced from one sample in a study of blood T cell repertoires in COVID-19. Sequenced by immunoSEQ multiplex PCR; TCRdb stores in-frame clones only, minus some. The data hold more than 150,000 clones, with 70% to 85% observed a single time. Specimen: PBMCs or T cells enriched from blood (not recorded which). The source of these receptors is a woman aged 50 to 60 who had recovered from COVID-19.

The V gene is TRBV25-1, the J gene TRBJ1-2, with a tentative D call TRBD1 (5 bases). This CDR3 contains 13 residues. Germline-derived CDR1 and CDR2 are MGHDK and SYGVNS. The ends were cut back, 10 bases at V and 8 bases at J, with 20 bases in the middle. The CDR3 nucleotides are TGTGCCACCACCACGGGAGGGGTGAGCGGCTACACCTTC. Translating it yields CATTTGGVSGYTF.

This clone has only a few counts. The genes are TRBV6-1 and TRBJ1-5, with D tentatively TRBD1 (6 bases). Germline loops: CDR1 MNHNS, CDR2 SASEGT. Trimming removed 2 bases from V and 8 bases from J, with 16 bases in between. The length of the CDR3 is 15 residues. This CDR3 reads CASSEIAQGLKPQHF. Here the CDR3 DNA reads TGTGCCAGCAGTGAAATAGCCCAGGGGCTGAAGCCCCAGCATTTT.

Only a few counts were recorded for this clone. The chain is built from TRBV28 and TRBJ1-2; no firm D call. The CDR3 sequence is 12 residues long. The germline V gene has CDR1 MDHEN and CDR2 SYDVKM. V lost 4 bases to trimming and J lost 4 bases, with 7 bases between them. The CDR3 sequence is CASSSGSYGYTF. CDR3 nucleotides: TGTGCCAGCAGTTCCGGGTCCTATGGCTACACCTTC.

The chain carries TRBV18 and TRBJ2-7, with a tentative D call TRBD1 (6 bases). CDR1 and CDR2 (germline): KGHSH, LQKENI. Trimming pared 4 bases from V and 5 bases from J, leaving 15 bases between. The CDR3 runs 14 residues. The CDR3 region has the DNA TGTGCCAGCTCACGGACAGAGGGAGTGGACGAGCAGTACTTC. Protein product: CASSRTEGVDEQYF.

The J gene is TRBJ2-5, the V gene TRBV5-4, with D possibly being TRBD2 (6 bases). The CDR3 spans 13 residues. Germline CDR1 and CDR2: SGHNT and YYREEE (reference sequence). Between the trimmed V and J ends, which lost 8 bases and 4 bases, there was a span of 15 bases. The CDR3 loop is CASGFGGGETQYF. CDR3 in DNA: TGTGCCAGTGGATTCGGGGGAGGAGAGACCCAGTACTTC.

V gene TRBV2 combines with J gene TRBJ2-7; 8 bases are shared with TRBD1. The CDR3 runs to 14 residues. In germline, CDR1 is SNHLY, CDR2 FYNNEI. V dropped 4 bases and J dropped 6; count of bases not matched to a gene: 8. CDR3 region: CASSGTGKSAEQYF. The CDR3 DNA reads TGTGCCAGCAGTGGGACAGGGAAGTCTGCCGAGCAGTACTTC.

The CDR3: CASSHSTSGLLEQFF. For the CDR3, the DNA is TGTGCCAGCAGCCATTCTACTAGCGGACTGTTGGAGCAGTTCTTC. The chain joins TRBV3-1 (or the pseudogene TRBV3-2) to TRBJ2-1; 8 positions match TRBD2. Germline assignment: CDR1 LGHDT and CDR2 YNNKEL (reference sequence). V lost 3 bases to trimming and J lost 10 bases; unmatched junction nucleotides: 11. CDR3 length equals 15 residues.

The rearrangement uses TRBV28 and TRBJ2-7; 7 bases fit TRBD2. Germline CDR1 is MDHEN and CDR2 is SYDVKM. CDR3 size: 12 residues. V dropped 6 bases and J dropped 10; count of bases not matched to a gene: 9. In nucleotides, the CDR3 is TGTGCCAGCAGGGAGGGAGGGAGGAATCAGTACTTC. Translated: CASREGGRNQYF.

V gene TRBV4-2 combines with J gene TRBJ2-7; 13 bases map to TRBD2. Germline V CDR1 and CDR2: LGHNA, YNFKEQ. V lost 4 bases and J lost 8; bases outside the gene matches: 8. There are 15 residues in the CDR3. CDR3 in DNA: TGTGCCAGCAGCCCGGGGGGACTAGCGGGATTGAAGCAGTACTTC. Residues: CASSPGGLAGLKQYF.